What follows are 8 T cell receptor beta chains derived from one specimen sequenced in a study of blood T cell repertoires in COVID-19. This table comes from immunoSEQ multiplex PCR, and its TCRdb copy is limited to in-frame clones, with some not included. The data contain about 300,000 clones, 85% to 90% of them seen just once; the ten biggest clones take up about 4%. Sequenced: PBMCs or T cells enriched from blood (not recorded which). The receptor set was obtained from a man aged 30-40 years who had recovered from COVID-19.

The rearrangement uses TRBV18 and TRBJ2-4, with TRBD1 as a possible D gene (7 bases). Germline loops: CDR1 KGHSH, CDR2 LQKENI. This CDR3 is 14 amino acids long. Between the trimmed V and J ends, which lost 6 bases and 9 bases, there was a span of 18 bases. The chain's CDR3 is CASSPNAGGGIQYF. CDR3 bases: TGTGCCAGCTCTCCAAATGCAGGGGGAGGCATTCAGTACTTC.

The CDR3 loop reads CASRGLAGAMSGANVLTF. DNA of the CDR3: TGTGCCAGCAGGGGACTAGCGGGAGCTATGTCCGGGGCCAACGTCCTGACTTTC. The rearrangement links TRBV2 to TRBJ2-6, with 14 bases matching TRBD2. This CDR3 is 18 amino acids long. V gave up 6 bases and J gave up 4 bases; unmatched junction bases: 8. Germline V lookup: CDR1 SNHLY, CDR2 FYNNEI.

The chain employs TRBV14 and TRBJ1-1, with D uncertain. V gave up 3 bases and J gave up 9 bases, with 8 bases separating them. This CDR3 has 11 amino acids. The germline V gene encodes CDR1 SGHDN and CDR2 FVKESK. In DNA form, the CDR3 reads TGTGCCAGCAGCCATAAGTCTAAAGCTTTCTTT. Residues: CASSHKSKAFF.

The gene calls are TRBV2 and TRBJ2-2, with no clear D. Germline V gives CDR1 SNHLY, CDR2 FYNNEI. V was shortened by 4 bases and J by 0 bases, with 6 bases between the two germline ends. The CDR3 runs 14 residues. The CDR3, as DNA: TGTGCCAGCAGTGGTCGGGCGAACACCGGGGAGCTGTTTTTT. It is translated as CASSGRANTGELFF.

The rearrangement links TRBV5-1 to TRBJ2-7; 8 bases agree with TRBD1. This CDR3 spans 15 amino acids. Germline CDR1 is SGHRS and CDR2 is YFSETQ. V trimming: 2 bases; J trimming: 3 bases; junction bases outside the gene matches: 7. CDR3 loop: CASSFGTGFFYEQYF. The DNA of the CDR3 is TGCGCCAGCAGCTTCGGGACAGGCTTCTTCTACGAGCAGTACTTC.

In nucleotides, the CDR3 is TGTGCCAGTATCATGGGGACAGGGACCTCTGGAAACACCATATATTTT. Its translation: CASIMGTGTSGNTIYF. The gene calls are TRBV19 and TRBJ1-3, with 9 nucleotides matching TRBD1. CDR1 and CDR2 (germline): LNHDA, SQIVND (reference sequence). V was clipped by 7 bases and J by 0 bases; unmatched bases: 7. CDR3 size: 16 residues.

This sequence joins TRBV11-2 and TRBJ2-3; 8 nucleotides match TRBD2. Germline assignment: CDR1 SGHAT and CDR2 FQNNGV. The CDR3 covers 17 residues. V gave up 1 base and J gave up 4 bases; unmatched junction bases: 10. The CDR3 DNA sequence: TGTGCCAGCAGCTTAGGGCCTGCGGGAGGTAGTTCAGATACGCAGTATTTT. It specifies CASSLGPAGGSSDTQYF.

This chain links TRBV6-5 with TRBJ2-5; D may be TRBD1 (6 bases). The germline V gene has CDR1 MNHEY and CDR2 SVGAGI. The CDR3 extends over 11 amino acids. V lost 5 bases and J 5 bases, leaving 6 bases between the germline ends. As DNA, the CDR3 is TGTGCCAGCAGTCAGGGGGAGACCCAGTACTTC. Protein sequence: CASSQGETQYF.